These 28 T cell receptor beta chains were sequenced from one sample in a study of CD8 T cells in ankylosing spondylitis. Antigen specificity for these receptors is unknown. Each CDR3 protein gets one entry after TCRdb re-called the 5' RACE reads with MiXCR. The data show about 540,000 distinct CDR3 sequences, approximately 11% seen once. Findings and limits, study-wide: Several highly homologous variants formed a TCR beta motif that appeared characteristic of ankylosing spondylitis blood.

Source material: blood, either unsorted or a sorted T cell fraction (not recorded which). These receptors all come from a male donor with ankylosing spondylitis.

Ten or more counts support this clonotype. The V gene is TRBV7-9, the J gene TRBJ1-1; no clear D. CDR1 is SEHNR and CDR2 is FQNEAQ in the germline V gene (reference sequence). The ends were cut back, 6 bases at V and 0 bases at J, with 14 bases in the middle. The CDR3 length is 15 residues. This CDR3 reads CASRPGTVLNTEAFF. DNA for the CDR3: TGTGCCAGCAGGCCAGGCACGGTTTTGAACACTGAAGCTTTCTTT.

J is TRBJ2-4 and V is TRBV15; possibly TRBD2 for D (6 bases). CDR1 is LNHNV and CDR2 is YYDKDF in the germline V gene (reference sequence). The CDR3 has 15 amino acids. Trimming shortened V by 4 bases and J by 2 bases, and 12 bases separated the two germline ends. Here the CDR3 DNA reads TGTGCCACCAGCATCCTGCGGGGACCCAAAAACATTCAGTACTTC. This codes for CATSILRGPKNIQYF.

This clonotype was seen a handful of times. The chain carries TRBV5-1 and TRBJ1-3, with TRBD1 matching 7 bases. The CDR3 runs 16 residues. Losses at the gene ends were 0 bases for V and 4 bases for J; bases not matched to a gene: 7. Looked up from germline, CDR1 is SGHRS and CDR2 is YFSETQ. CDR3 in DNA: TGCGCCAGCAGCTTGGCAGGCAGGGGGAGAGGAAACACCATATATTTT. Translating it yields CASSLAGRGRGNTIYF.

The rearrangement uses TRBV24-1 and TRBJ2-5, with 8 bases fitting TRBD1. The CDR3 spans 13 residues. CDR1 is KGHDR, CDR2 SFDVKD, per germline. V shed 10 bases and J 4 bases; nucleotides not matched to a gene: 7. The CDR3 loop reads CATMDRVGETQYF. The CDR3, as DNA: TGTGCCACAATGGACAGGGTGGGAGAGACCCAGTACTTC.

This clonotype was counted a few times. The chain has TRBV20-1 and TRBJ2-1; D call uncertain. Germline V gene data show CDR1 as DFQATT and CDR2 as SNEGSKA (reference sequence). Between the trimmed V and J ends, which lost 7 bases and 8 bases, there was a span of 18 bases. This CDR3 is 13 amino acids long. The CDR3 loop is CSVVQDVQDEQFF. The CDR3 region has the DNA TGCAGTGTGGTTCAGGACGTGCAGGATGAGCAGTTCTTC.

The chain recombines TRBV7-6 with TRBJ2-5; D remains unclear. V shed 1 base and J shed 7 bases, with 16 bases lying between them. The length of the CDR3 is 15 residues. Germline V gene lookup returns CDR1 SGHVS and CDR2 FNYEAQ. CDR3 nucleotide sequence: TGTGCCAGCAGCTTAGAGACAATAAGGTTTGGGACCCAGTACTTC. Its translation is CASSLETIRFGTQYF.

The chain is built from TRBV6-6 and TRBJ2-5, with no clear D. The CDR3 is made up of 13 amino acids. The germline CDR1 and CDR2 sequences are MNHNY and SVGAGI (reference sequence). Between the trimmed V and J ends, which lost 6 bases and 1 base, there was a span of 9 bases. The CDR3 DNA follows: TGTGCCAGCAGGGGCACAGTCCAAGAGACCCAGTACTTC. This sequence encodes CASRGTVQETQYF.

This clonotype has more than one count but fewer than ten. The V gene is TRBV28, the J gene TRBJ2-7; a possible D gene is TRBD2 (5 bases). The CDR3 loop spans 13 amino acids. Germline V gene sequence: CDR1 MDHEN, CDR2 SYDVKM. The ends were cut back, 1 base at V and 2 bases at J, with 6 bases in the middle. CDR3 loop: CASSLFGTYEQYF. DNA for the CDR3: TGTGCCAGCAGTTTATTCGGGACCTACGAGCAGTACTTC.

This clonotype was recorded many times. This rearrangement joins TRBV12-3 or TRBV12-4 to TRBJ2-7; 9 bases match TRBD2. With 1 base clipped from V and 3 bases from J, the junction kept 7 bases outside the gene matches. The CDR3 runs 16 residues. This CDR3 is CASSLGQSSGVYEQYF. DNA for the CDR3: TGTGCCAGCAGTTTAGGCCAATCTAGCGGGGTCTACGAGCAGTACTTC.

This rearrangement joins TRBV20-1 to TRBJ2-3, with 7 nucleotides matching TRBD2. Trimming at V came to 0 bases and at J to 4 bases, leaving 7 bases not matched to a gene. This CDR3 has 15 residues. Germline lookup yields CDR1 DFQATT and CDR2 SNEGSKA (reference sequence). The CDR3, as DNA: TGCAGTGCTAGAGATTTGGCGGGGGAACCAGATACGCAGTATTTT. Its protein is CSARDLAGEPDTQYF.

This clonotype was detected a few times. This rearrangement joins TRBV13 to TRBJ2-2; 7 bases align to TRBD2. The CDR3 extends over 16 amino acids. Germline V gene sequence: CDR1 PRHDT, CDR2 FYEKMQ (reference sequence). V lost 8 bases to trimming and J lost 0 bases; unmatched junction nucleotides: 9. The CDR3 reads CASGVSGHTNTGELFF. The CDR3 DNA is TGTGCCAGCGGGGTTAGCGGGCATACGAACACCGGGGAGCTGTTTTTT.

The chain uses TRBV2 and TRBJ2-3; D unresolved. The V end was cut by 0 bases, the J end by 6 bases, with 10 bases between. Germline-derived CDR1 and CDR2 are SNHLY and FYNNEI. The CDR3 extends over 14 amino acids. CDR3 sequence reads: CASSEATRRDTQYF. The CDR3 DNA sequence: TGTGCCAGCAGTGAAGCAACTCGTCGGGATACGCAGTATTTT.

This clonotype was seen more than once but under ten times. The V gene is TRBV9, the J gene TRBJ2-1; D gene unclear. The germline V gene has CDR1 SGDLS and CDR2 YYNGEE. The CDR3 is made up of 13 amino acids. Deletions cut 4 bases from V and 3 bases from J, with 8 bases between. CDR3 protein: CASSPRNYNEQFF. The CDR3 DNA is TGTGCCAGCAGCCCCCGAAACTACAATGAGCAGTTCTTC.

The chain links TRBV18 to TRBJ2-7; TRBD1 aligns across 8 bases. In germline, CDR1 is KGHSH, CDR2 LQKENI. This CDR3 region has 16 residues. V shed 4 bases and J 4 bases; nucleotides not matched to a gene: 12. The CDR3 reads CASSLQIGQGSYEQYF. DNA for the CDR3: TGTGCCAGCTCACTACAAATCGGACAGGGTAGTTACGAGCAGTACTTC.

This clonotype has just a few counts. The chain combines TRBV20-1 with TRBJ2-7; weak D call: TRBD2 (6 bases). The CDR3 loop spans 15 amino acids. The germline gives CDR1 DFQATT, CDR2 SNEGSKA (reference sequence). V was pared by 1 base and J by 0 bases, with 13 bases between. DNA of the CDR3: TGCAGTGCTAGAGTCTCTAGCGTACACTCCTACGAGCAGTACTTC. Its protein is CSARVSSVHSYEQYF.

V gene TRBV30 combines with J gene TRBJ2-1, with D perhaps matching TRBD1 or TRBD2 (6 bases each). From germline, CDR1 is GTSNPN and CDR2 SVGIG (reference sequence). This CDR3 has 14 residues. CDR3 nucleotides: TGTGCTTGTCCGGGGGCTAGCTCCTACAATGAGCAGTTCTTC. Encoded protein: CACPGASSYNEQFF.

This clonotype turned up a few times. The chain is built from TRBV7-2 and TRBJ2-5, with D maybe TRBD1 (6 bases). The germline V gene encodes CDR1 SGHTA and CDR2 FQGNSA. This CDR3 contains 14 residues. V lost 6 bases and J 4 bases, leaving 15 bases between the germline ends. CDR3 loop: CASRDRKGAETQYF. The CDR3 DNA follows: TGTGCCAGCAGGGACAGAAAAGGAGCAGAGACCCAGTACTTC.

This clonotype was seen a few times. The rearrangement joins TRBV14 to TRBJ2-3, with TRBD2 identical over 12 bases. Germline loops: CDR1 SGHDN, CDR2 FVKESK. After removal of 4 bases from V and 3 bases from J, the junction contained 8 bases not matched to a gene. The CDR3 has 17 amino acids. For the CDR3, the DNA is TGTGCCAGCAGCCTCCGGACTAGCGGGAAAATAACAGATACGCAGTATTTT. This sequence encodes CASSLRTSGKITDTQYF.

The chain recombines TRBV12-3 or TRBV12-4 with TRBJ1-4; no definite D call. The CDR3 is 12 residues long. With 7 bases removed from V and 11 bases from J, the gap between germline ends came to 14 bases. The CDR3 DNA follows: TGTGCCAGCACCCACGCGTACGAGAAACTGTTTTTT. Translation gives CASTHAYEKLFF.

V and J are TRBV20-1 and TRBJ2-7, with no clear D. Germline V gene lookup returns CDR1 DFQATT and CDR2 SNEGSKA (reference sequence). The CDR3 extends over 11 amino acids. Trimming stripped 3 bases from V and 4 bases from J, with 7 bases between. This CDR3 reads CSASYGYEQYV. The CDR3 DNA follows: TGCAGTGCTAGTTACGGGTACGAGCAGTACGTC.

A few counts support this clonotype. The chain links TRBV27 to TRBJ2-5, with unresolved D. Between the trimmed V and J ends, which lost 7 bases and 5 bases, there was a span of 23 bases. There are 16 residues in the CDR3. CDR1 MNHEY and CDR2 SMNVEV come from the germline V gene (reference sequence). This CDR3 is CASTRSVDLSWETQYF. In nucleotides, the CDR3 is TGTGCCAGCACCAGAAGTGTGGACCTGTCGTGGGAGACCCAGTACTTC.

The chain uses TRBV7-9 and TRBJ2-2; D remains ambiguous. CDR1 and CDR2 (germline): SEHNR, FQNEAQ (reference sequence). CDR3 length: 15 amino acids. The V end lost 3 bases, the J end lost 1 base, and 9 bases lay between the germline ends. The CDR3 region is CASSLRSGNTGELFF. In nucleotides, the CDR3 is TGTGCCAGCAGCTTGCGGTCAGGGAACACCGGGGAGCTGTTTTTT.

This clonotype occurred a few times. The chain joins TRBV14 to TRBJ2-2; D is uncertain. Per the germline V gene, CDR1 is SGHDN and CDR2 is FVKESK. This CDR3 spans 14 amino acids. V shed 4 bases and J shed 3 bases, with 9 bases lying between them. CDR3: CASSPTIHTGELFF. CDR3 nucleotides: TGTGCCAGCAGCCCCACTATTCACACCGGGGAGCTGTTTTTT. The full variable domain, rest sourced from reference TRBV14 and TRBJ2-2, is EAGVTQFPSHSVIEKGQTVTLRCDPISGHDNLYWYRRVMGKEIKFLLHFVKESKQDESGMPNNRFLAERTGGTYSTLKVQPAELEDSGVYFCASSPTIHTGELFFGEGSRLTVL.

V is TRBV27 and J is TRBJ2-1, with D unresolved. V gave up 7 bases and J gave up 3 bases, with 4 bases separating them. CDR1 and CDR2 from the germline V gene are MNHEY and SMNVEV (reference sequence). The CDR3 is 11 residues long. The CDR3 DNA reads TGTGCCAGCACCCACTACAATGAGCAGTTCTTC. Residues: CASTHYNEQFF.

The chain combines TRBV2 with TRBJ2-7, with TRBD2 matching 9 bases. This CDR3 has 14 residues. Germline CDR1 reads SNHLY; CDR2 reads FYNNEI. J was trimmed by 6 bases and V by 6 bases; bases with no gene match: 9. The CDR3 sequence: CASSANSGRGEQYF. The CDR3 nucleotides read TGTGCCAGCAGCGCAAATAGCGGGAGAGGCGAGCAGTACTTC.

The V and J genes are TRBV12-3 or TRBV12-4 and TRBJ2-2; TRBD2 matches at 8 bases. The CDR3 has 13 residues. Trimming removed 7 bases from V and 7 bases from J; junction bases left unmatched: 5. The CDR3 DNA sequence: TGTGCCAGCAAGGGACTAGTTGTCGGGGAGCTGTTTTTT. Translated, it gives CASKGLVVGELFF.

This clonotype was detected a few times. V and J are TRBV27 and TRBJ2-7, with a possible D match to TRBD1 (6 bases). Looked up from germline, CDR1 is MNHEY and CDR2 is SMNVEV (reference sequence). Trimming left V 3 bases short and J 1 base short, with 16 bases between. There are 16 residues in the CDR3. This CDR3 is CASSLSGTSVSYEQYF. The CDR3 coding sequence is TGTGCCAGCAGTTTGTCCGGGACATCGGTTTCCTACGAGCAGTACTTC.

This clonotype was seen more than once but under ten times. The V call is TRBV7-2, the J call TRBJ1-1; D is uncertain. This CDR3 is built from 13 residues. V was clipped by 5 bases and J by 4 bases, with 11 bases between them. CDR1 and CDR2 (germline): SGHTA, FQGNSA. The CDR3 DNA follows: TGTGCCAGCAGCCGGACCAGGAGCACTGAAGCTTTCTTT. This gives the protein CASSRTRSTEAFF.